What follows describes a single TCR beta chain. Its target is unknown. A much larger clonotype is one base distant, so this may be a read error. Assay execution proceeded at the deep level. TCRdb's copy holds only in-frame clones and misses some; the assay was immunoSEQ multiplex PCR. The sample contains fewer than 600,000 clones, roughly four fifths of which appear only once. These data come from a study of shared clonotypes between healthy human individuals. Study as a whole: The cohort comprised a couple of women and a few men. Their ages spanned 18 to 49 years. Notes on the study in general: Genetic and exposure-history diversity was limited by the few donors.

This CDR3 comprises 13 residues. V lost 5 bases and J lost 2, with 13 bases in between. Germline assignment: CDR1 GTSNPN and CDR2 SVGIG (reference sequence). The chain carries TRBV30 and TRBJ2-7; TRBD1 is a possible D gene (6 bases). This receptor was identified in a woman in her thirties or forties in good health. Some clones in this sample may be carry-over from other donors' samples. Sample: PBMCs. CDR3 in amino acids: CAWGRDTPYEQYF. The CDR3, as DNA: TGTGCCTGGGGCCGGGACACCCCCTACGAGCAGTACTTC.